These 13 T cell receptor beta chains came from one sample sequenced in a study of kidney transplant recipient with SARS-CoV-2 infection. MiXCR, applied by TCRdb to the reads, yields one record per CDR3 protein. The sample yields 200,000 to 300,000 distinct CDR3 sequences, 29% seen once. Source: a blood sample, taken at baseline and on roughly day 120 from a kidney transplant recipient. Every receptor here comes from a male patient in his thirties who had COVID-19 and was a kidney transplant recipient. Some T cells may be supplied by the graft donor.

This clonotype was seen many times. The chain has TRBV20-1 and TRBJ2-7; 8 bases map to TRBD2. The CDR3 is made up of 14 amino acids. Trimming took 3 bases from V and 3 from J; bases not matched to a gene: 7. Germline V gives CDR1 DFQATT, CDR2 SNEGSKA (reference sequence). The CDR3 spells CSARQREYRYEQYF. The CDR3, as DNA: TGCAGTGCTAGGCAGCGGGAGTACCGCTACGAGCAGTACTTC.

This clonotype was recorded many times. V and J are TRBV7-9 and TRBJ1-2, with D tentatively TRBD1 (6 bases). Trimming shortened V by 5 bases and J by 5 bases, and 12 bases separated the two germline ends. In germline, CDR1 is SEHNR, CDR2 FQNEAQ (reference sequence). The CDR3 length is 13 residues. CDR3 region: CASSPGQGYGYTF. The CDR3 coding sequence is TGTGCCAGCAGCCCGGGACAAGGATATGGCTACACCTTC.

Note on this clonotype: Just one base apart from a much larger clone, this may be a read error. The J gene is TRBJ2-1, the V gene TRBV7-9; the D gene is possibly TRBD1 (5 bases). Germline V gene data show CDR1 as SEHNR and CDR2 as FQNEAQ (reference sequence). CDR3 length: 16 amino acids. The CDR3, as DNA: TGTGCCAGCAGCTATGGGGCAGGCTTCTCCAACAATGAGCAGTTCTTC. The encoded protein is CASSYGAGFSNNEQFF.

As regards this clonotype: A much larger clone is a single base away; this may be a read error. The rearrangement uses TRBV27 and TRBJ1-2, with D possibly TRBD1 on 5 matching bases. V was trimmed by 3 bases and J by 7 bases, leaving 15 bases between them. This CDR3 has 14 amino acids. Germline V gives CDR1 MNHEY, CDR2 SMNVEV (reference sequence). The CDR3 DNA sequence: TGTGCCAGCAGTTTCTCCGTATACGGGGCTGGCTACACCTTC. As protein: CASSFSVYGAGYTF.

This clonotype was seen ten or more times. The rearrangement uses TRBV27 and TRBJ1-1, with unresolved D. The CDR3 has 14 residues. The V end lost 1 base, the J end lost 2 bases, and 8 bases lay between the germline ends. Germline V gene lookup returns CDR1 MNHEY and CDR2 SMNVEV (reference sequence). The chain's CDR3 is CASSLFAGNTEAFF. The DNA for the CDR3 is TGTGCCAGCAGTTTATTTGCGGGCAACACTGAAGCTTTCTTT.

Notes on this clonotype: This may arise from a read error, as a much more abundant clone is one base away. Because the CDR3's place on the DNA is in doubt, the DNA is left out and the CDR3 is given as listed by TCRdb. The chain is built from TRBV5-4 and TRBJ1-2. Inclusive of both ends, the CDR3 amounts to 16 amino acids. Germline V gene data show CDR1 as SGHNT and CDR2 as YYREEE (reference sequence). The CDR3 region is CAGYCCVPGKTYGYTF.

Comment on this clonotype: Possible read error: a much larger clone is one base away. The chain couples TRBV3-1 to TRBJ2-7; D ambiguous. The end of the DNA aligns better with TRBJ2-5, so the J call may be wrong. This CDR3 has 17 residues. Germline V CDR1 and CDR2: LGHDT, YNNKEL (reference sequence). The CDR3: CAGSLCRPISFSETQYF. In nucleotides, the CDR3 is TGTGCCGGCAGCCTGTGTCGTCCCATTTCTTTCTCTGAGACCCAGTACTTC.

A single count supports this clonotype. At one end, the junction sequence differs from germline, possibly due to a read error. CDR3 loop: CTSSVASRNEQFF. DNA of the CDR3: TGTACCAGCAGCGTAGCGAGTAGGAATGAGCAGTTCTTC. The V gene is TRBV9, the J gene TRBJ2-1, with D maybe TRBD2 (5 bases). This CDR3 has 13 residues. Germline V gene lookup returns CDR1 SGDLS and CDR2 YYNGEE. The complete variable domain, with remaining parts taken from reference TRBV9 and TRBJ2-1, reads DSGVTQTPKHLITATGQRVTLRCSPRSGDLSVYWYQQSLDQGLQFLIQYYNGEERAKGNILERFSAQQFPDLHSELNLSSLELGDSALYFCTSSVASRNEQFFGPGTRLTVL.

This clonotype was seen ten or more times. The V call is TRBV3-1, the J call TRBJ2-2, with a possible D match to TRBD2 (6 bases). Trimming stripped 5 bases from V and 5 bases from J, with 24 bases between. Germline V lookup: CDR1 LGHDT, CDR2 YNNKEL (reference sequence). The CDR3 contains 18 residues. CDR3 amino acids: CASSMRDPISGLTGELFF. The CDR3 region has the DNA TGTGCCAGCAGCATGCGGGATCCCATTTCAGGCTTGACCGGGGAGCTGTTTTTT.

Concerning this clonotype: Being one base from a much bigger clone, this may be a read error. The conserved phenylalanine or tryptophan is not found at the CDR3 terminus, so this likely reflects a read error. The chain is built from TRBV7-2 and TRBJ1-2; tentative D call: TRBD1 (5 bases). This CDR3 comprises 13 residues. V lost 2 bases to trimming and J lost 4 bases, with 8 bases between them. Germline CDR1 SGHTA, CDR2 FQGNSA. In nucleotides, the CDR3 is TGTGCCAGCAGCTTAAACACAGGCTATGGCTACACCCTC. Translated: CASSLNTGYGYTL.

This clonotype was observed many times. The chain links TRBV19 to TRBJ1-3; no firm D call. The germline gives CDR1 LNHDA, CDR2 SQIVND (reference sequence). The V end was cut by 4 bases, the J end by 4 bases, with 17 bases between. The CDR3 extends over 16 amino acids. The CDR3 DNA reads as TGTGCCAGTAGTAGGAGCGGAAACCTGGGGGGAAACACCATATATTTT. This translates into CASSRSGNLGGNTIYF.

About this clonotype: Given a much more abundant clone one base away, this may be a read error. V usage is TRBV6-2 or TRBV6-3 and J usage is TRBJ1-5; 7 bases align to TRBD1. CDR3 length equals 17 residues. Trimming removed 5 bases from V and 3 bases from J; junction bases left unmatched: 13. Germline CDR1 MNHEY, CDR2 SVGEGT. The CDR3 DNA reads TGTGCCAGCAGTGACTTTAGGACAGGACGACCCAATCAGCCCCAGCATTTT. Translated, it gives CASSDFRTGRPNQPQHF.

This clonotype was seen at least ten times. The chain carries TRBV10-3 and TRBJ1-2, with D possibly being TRBD1 (5 bases). The CDR3 consists of 14 residues. Germline V gives CDR1 ENHRY, CDR2 SYGVKD. Trimming left V 3 bases short and J 6 bases short, with 14 bases between. The CDR3 nucleotides are TGTGCCATCAGTGATAGGGGCCGGGAGGATGGCTACACCTTC. It specifies CAISDRGREDGYTF.